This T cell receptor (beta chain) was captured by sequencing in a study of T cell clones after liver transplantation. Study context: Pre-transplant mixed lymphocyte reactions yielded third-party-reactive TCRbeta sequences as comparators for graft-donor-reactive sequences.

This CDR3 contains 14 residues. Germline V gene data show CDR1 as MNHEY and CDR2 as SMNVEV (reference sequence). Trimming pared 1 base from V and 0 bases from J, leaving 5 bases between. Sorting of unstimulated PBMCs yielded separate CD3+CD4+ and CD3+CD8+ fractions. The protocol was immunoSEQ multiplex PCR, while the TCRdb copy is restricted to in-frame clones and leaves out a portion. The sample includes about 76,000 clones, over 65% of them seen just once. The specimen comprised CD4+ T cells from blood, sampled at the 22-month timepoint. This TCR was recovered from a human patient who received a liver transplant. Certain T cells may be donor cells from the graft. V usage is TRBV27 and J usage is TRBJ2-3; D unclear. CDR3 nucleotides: TGTGCCAGCAGTTTATTCCCTAGCACAGATACGCAGTATTTT. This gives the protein CASSLFPSTDTQYF.